This is a list of T cell receptor beta chains from one sample in a study of blood T cell repertoires in COVID-19. Some clones are missing from TCRdb's copy, which holds only in-frame ones; the method was immunoSEQ multiplex PCR. The sample contains roughly 200,000 clones, roughly 82% of which appear only once. Specimen: PBMCs or T cells enriched from blood (not recorded which). The receptors come from a man aged 35 to 55 with acute COVID-19. Each CDR3 is given with its conserved first and last residue. The D gene is left open where the match is weak. Expanded clones get a size class; other rows say once, few or many, or leave the size out.

cdr3_length	v_call	j_call	d_call	clone_size	cdr3_nt	cdr3_aa
16	TRBV9	TRBJ2-2	TRBD2	NA	TGTGCCAGCAGCGTAGGGCTAGCGGGAGCCACCGGGGAGCTGTTTTTT	CASSVGLAGATGELFF
15	TRBV3-1/TRBV3-2	TRBJ1-1	TRBD1	NA	TGTGCCAGCAGCCCTAGGGACAGAGTGCACACTGAAGCTTTCTTT	CASSPRDRVHTEAFF
12	TRBV28	TRBJ1-1	NA	NA	TGTGCCAGCAGTGTTCGGGACACTGAAGCTTTCTTT	CASSVRDTEAFF
15	TRBV7-9	TRBJ2-1	NA	NA	TGTGCCAGCAGCTTTTCTGGCGGCCCGGCCGATGAGCAGTTCTTC	CASSFSGGPADEQFF
13	TRBV7-2	TRBJ1-1	TRBD1	NA	TGTGCCAGCAGCCAATTACAGGGGGCTGAAGCTTTCTTT	CASSQLQGAEAFF
12	TRBV24-1	TRBJ2-7	NA	few	TGTGCCACCAGCAGGGGAAGCGACGAGCAGTACTTC	CATSRGSDEQYF
15	TRBV3-1/TRBV3-2	TRBJ2-1	TRBD2	NA	TGTGCCAGCAGCCAACGGTCGGGGGGAATGGGTGAGCAGTTCTTC	CASSQRSGGMGEQFF
16	TRBV7-6	TRBJ1-5	NA	NA	TGTGCCAGCAGCCCATCGGCCAGGGTAGACAATCAGCCCCAGCATTTT	CASSPSARVDNQPQHF
14	TRBV7-8	TRBJ2-7	NA	once	TGTGCCAGCAGCTTAGGGGTGGGAGTACGGGAGCAGTACTTC	CASSLGVGVREQYF
13	TRBV19	TRBJ2-1	NA	NA	TGTGCCAGTTTGTTGCGGGTTCTGAATGAGCAGTTCTTC	CASLLRVLNEQFF
14	TRBV19	TRBJ2-7	TRBD1	NA	TGTGCCAGTACTCCGAGGGACAGAACATACGAGCAGTACTTC	CASTPRDRTYEQYF
13	TRBV27	TRBJ2-7	NA	once	TGTGCCAGCAGTTTACGGACTTCTTACGAGCAGTACTTC	CASSLRTSYEQYF
15	TRBV28	TRBJ2-7	TRBD2	NA	TGTGCCAGCAGTTTTCCTAGCGGGGGACCCTACGAGCAGTACTTC	CASSFPSGGPYEQYF
15	TRBV9	TRBJ1-2	NA	NA	TGTGCCAGCAGTCCCTTGGGGCAGGGGCACTATGGCTACACCTTC	CASSPLGQGHYGYTF
14	TRBV5-4	TRBJ2-5	NA	NA	TGTGCCAGCAGCTTGGCCTTACGGGAAGAGACCCAGTACTTC	CASSLALREETQYF
16	TRBV5-1	TRBJ2-1	TRBD2	NA	TGCGCCAGCAGCGCCACGACTAGCGGGATTTTCGATGAGCAGTTCTTC	CASSATTSGIFDEQFF
16	TRBV9	TRBJ2-3	NA	once	TGTGCCAGCAGCGCCCGAGGCGGGACAGCTGCAGATACGCAGTATTTT	CASSARGGTAADTQYF
14	TRBV5-1	TRBJ2-3	NA	NA	TGCGCCAGCAGCTTAGGGGTGGGCACAGATACGCAGTATTTT	CASSLGVGTDTQYF
18	TRBV6-2/TRBV6-3	TRBJ2-3	TRBD2	NA	TGTGCCAGCAGTCCCACCCGACTAGCGGGAGGGCGGGCAGATACGCAGTATTTT	CASSPTRLAGGRADTQYF
13	TRBV3-1/TRBV3-2	TRBJ2-5	TRBD1	NA	TGTGCCAGCAGCCGACAGGGGGAAGAGACCCAGTACTTC	CASSRQGEETQYF
14	TRBV27	TRBJ2-5	NA	NA	TGTGCCAGCAGTTTAGGTCCCCCCGGGGAGGCCCAGTACTTC	CASSLGPPGEAQYF
15	TRBV24-1	TRBJ2-2	NA	few	TGTGCCACCAGTGATTTGCAACACAGGGCCGGGGAGCTGTTTTTT	CATSDLQHRAGELFF
17	TRBV7-2	TRBJ1-5	NA	few	TGTGCCAGCAGCCGTGCACAGGAGGGAGGAAGCAATCAGCCCCAGCATTTT	CASSRAQEGGSNQPQHF
14	TRBV5-1	TRBJ1-1	NA	NA	TGCGCCAGCAGCCCCGGGTCGCCGAGTACTGAAGCTTTCTTT	CASSPGSPSTEAFF
14	TRBV9	TRBJ1-1	NA	NA	TGTGCCAGCAGCGTAGAAGTCAGATCTAGTAAAGCTTTCTTT	CASSVEVRSSKAFF
16	TRBV5-4	TRBJ2-1	TRBD2	NA	TGTGCCAGCAGATCCAAAAATAGCGGGAGCTCCGGTGAGCAGTTCTTC	CASRSKNSGSSGEQFF
13	TRBV7-9	TRBJ1-1	NA	NA	TGTGCCAGCAGCTTGCTTTTGAGTGCTGAAGCTTTCTTT	CASSLLLSAEAFF
15	TRBV7-3	TRBJ2-1	TRBD1	NA	TGTGCCAGCAGCTACGGCCCCGACAGGGCTGGTGAGCAGTTCTTC	CASSYGPDRAGEQFF